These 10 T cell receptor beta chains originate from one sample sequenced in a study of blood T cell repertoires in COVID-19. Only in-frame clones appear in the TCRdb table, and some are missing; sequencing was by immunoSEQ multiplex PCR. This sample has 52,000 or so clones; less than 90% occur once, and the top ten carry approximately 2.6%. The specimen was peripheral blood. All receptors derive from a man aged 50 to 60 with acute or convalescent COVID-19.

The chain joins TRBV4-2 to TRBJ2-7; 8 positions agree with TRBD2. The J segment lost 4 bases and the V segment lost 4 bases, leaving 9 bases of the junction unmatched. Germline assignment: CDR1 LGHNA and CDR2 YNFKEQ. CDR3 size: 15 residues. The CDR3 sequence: CASSPEGLGFYEQYF. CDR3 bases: TGTGCCAGCAGCCCGGAGGGACTAGGTTTTTACGAGCAGTACTTC.

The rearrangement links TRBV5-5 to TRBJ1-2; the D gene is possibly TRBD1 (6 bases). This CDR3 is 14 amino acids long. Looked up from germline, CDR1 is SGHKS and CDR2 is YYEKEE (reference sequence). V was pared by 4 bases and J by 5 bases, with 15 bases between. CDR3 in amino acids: CASSATGSGYGYTF. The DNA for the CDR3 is TGTGCCAGCAGCGCAACAGGGTCGGGGTATGGCTACACCTTC.

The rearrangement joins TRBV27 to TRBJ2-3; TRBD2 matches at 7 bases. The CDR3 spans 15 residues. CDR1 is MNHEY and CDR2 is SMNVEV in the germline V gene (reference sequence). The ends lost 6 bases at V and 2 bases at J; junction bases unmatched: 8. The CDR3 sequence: CASSPERGDTDTQYF. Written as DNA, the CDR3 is TGTGCCAGCAGCCCGGAACGGGGGGACACAGATACGCAGTATTTT.

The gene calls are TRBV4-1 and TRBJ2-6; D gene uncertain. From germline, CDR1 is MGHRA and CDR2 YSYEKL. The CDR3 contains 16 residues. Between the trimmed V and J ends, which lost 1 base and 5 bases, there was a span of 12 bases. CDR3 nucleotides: TGCGCCAGCAGCCAAGTAGAGGATCTCCGGGCCAACGTCCTGACTTTC. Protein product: CASSQVEDLRANVLTF.

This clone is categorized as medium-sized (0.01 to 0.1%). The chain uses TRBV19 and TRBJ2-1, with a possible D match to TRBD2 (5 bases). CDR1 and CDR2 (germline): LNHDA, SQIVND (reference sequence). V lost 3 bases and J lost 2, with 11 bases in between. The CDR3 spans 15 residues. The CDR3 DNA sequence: TGTGCCAGTAGTATGCCCCCCGGGACCTACAATGAGCAGTTCTTC. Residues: CASSMPPGTYNEQFF.

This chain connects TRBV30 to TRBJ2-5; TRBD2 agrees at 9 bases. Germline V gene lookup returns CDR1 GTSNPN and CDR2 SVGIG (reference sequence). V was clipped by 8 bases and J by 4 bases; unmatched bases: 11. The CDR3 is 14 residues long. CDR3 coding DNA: TGTGCCGGTGAGGGCGGGGGGGCCCGAGAGACCCAGTACTTC. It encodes CAGEGGGARETQYF.

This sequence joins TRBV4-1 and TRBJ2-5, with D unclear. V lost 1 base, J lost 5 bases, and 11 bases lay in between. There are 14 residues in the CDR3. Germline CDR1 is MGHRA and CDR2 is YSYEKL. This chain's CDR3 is CASSQVTRRETQYF. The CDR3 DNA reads TGCGCCAGCAGCCAAGTAACCCGCCGGGAGACCCAGTACTTC.

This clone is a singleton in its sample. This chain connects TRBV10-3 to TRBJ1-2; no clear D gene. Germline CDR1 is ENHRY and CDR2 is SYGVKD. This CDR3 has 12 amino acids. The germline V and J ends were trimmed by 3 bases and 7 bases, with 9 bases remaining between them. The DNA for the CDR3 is TGTGCCATCAGTGACCGCGGCTCTGGCTACACCTTC. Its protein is CAISDRGSGYTF.

CDR3 region: CASSQEEGAGSPLHF. The CDR3 coding sequence is TGCGCCAGCAGCCAAGAAGAGGGGGCCGGTTCACCCCTCCACTTT. The chain joins TRBV4-1 to TRBJ1-6; 7 nucleotides align to TRBD1. The V gene end was trimmed by 0 bases and the J gene end by 9 bases; junction bases not matched to a gene: 5. The CDR3 has 15 residues. CDR1 is MGHRA, CDR2 YSYEKL, per germline.

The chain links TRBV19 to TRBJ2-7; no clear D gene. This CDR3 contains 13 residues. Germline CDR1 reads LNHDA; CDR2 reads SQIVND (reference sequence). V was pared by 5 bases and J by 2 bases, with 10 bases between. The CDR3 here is CASSLQLTYEQYF. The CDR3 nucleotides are TGTGCCAGTAGTTTACAGCTTACCTACGAGCAGTACTTC.